Listed below are T cell receptor beta chains from one sample, sequenced in a study of OX40 agonist ivuxolimab in advanced cancers. TCRdb's copy holds only in-frame clones and misses some; the assay was immunoSEQ multiplex PCR. The sample comprises about 71,000 clones, roughly nine tenths of which are singletons, and 13% to 15% rests with the top ten. The sequenced sample was CD4+ or CD8+ T cells sorted from blood, obtained in a trial of the OX40 agonist ivuxolimab. The receptors derive from an adult with an advanced solid tumor such as melanoma, head and neck, liver or kidney cancer. Each CDR3 is given with its conserved first and last residue. A D gene is named only where the DNA matches it firmly. Clone sizes are given selectively: once, few, many, or a class where the clone is expanded.

V gene: TRBV5-1
CDR3 length: 13
J gene: TRBJ1-1
D gene: TRBD1
clone size: few
CDR3 DNA: TGCGCCAGCAGCTGGGGACAGGGAACTGAAGCTTTCTTT
CDR3 protein: CASSWGQGTEAFF

V gene: TRBV2
CDR3 length: 14
J gene: TRBJ2-2
D gene: -
clone size: -
CDR3 DNA: TGTGCCAGCAGTGGAGGGACTTCCCACGGGGAGCTGTTTTTT
CDR3 protein: CASSGGTSHGELFF

V gene: TRBV6-4
CDR3 length: 14
J gene: TRBJ2-7
D gene: TRBD2
clone size: -
CDR3 DNA: TGTGCCAGCAGTGGGGGACTAGCGGGAGGCGAGCAGTACTTC
CDR3 protein: CASSGGLAGGEQYF

V gene: TRBV6-5
CDR3 length: 15
J gene: TRBJ1-1
D gene: -
clone size: -
CDR3 DNA: TGTGCCAGCAGTTACTCATCCGGGGGCTACCCTGAAGCTTTCTTT
CDR3 protein: CASSYSSGGYPEAFF

V gene: TRBV13
CDR3 length: 16
J gene: TRBJ2-1
D gene: -
clone size: -
CDR3 DNA: TGTGCCAGCAGCTTAAATGGGGAGCTGGGGCACGATGAGCAGTTCTTC
CDR3 protein: CASSLNGELGHDEQFF

V gene: TRBV7-9
CDR3 length: 14
J gene: TRBJ2-1
D gene: -
clone size: -
CDR3 DNA: TGTGCCAGCAGCTTAGTTGGGTCGAACAATGAGCAGTTCTTC
CDR3 protein: CASSLVGSNNEQFF

V gene: TRBV4-3
CDR3 length: 16
J gene: TRBJ1-3
D gene: -
clone size: -
CDR3 DNA: TGCGCCAGCAGCCAAGGATCCCCCAACTCTGGAAACACCATATATTTT
CDR3 protein: CASSQGSPNSGNTIYF

V gene: TRBV7-8
CDR3 length: 14
J gene: TRBJ2-7
D gene: TRBD2
clone size: -
CDR3 DNA: TGTGCCAGCAGCTTAGAACTAGCGGGAGCTGAGCAGTACTTC
CDR3 protein: CASSLELAGAEQYF

V gene: TRBV27
CDR3 length: 16
J gene: TRBJ2-1
D gene: TRBD2
clone size: few
CDR3 DNA: TGTGCCAGCAGTTCCCCCGGGACTAGCGGGAATATTGAGCAGTTCTTC
CDR3 protein: CASSSPGTSGNIEQFF

V gene: TRBV27
CDR3 length: 13
J gene: TRBJ2-1
D gene: TRBD2
clone size: -
CDR3 DNA: TGTGCCAGCAGTTTAAGGGGAGGGTCTGAGCAGTTCTTC
CDR3 protein: CASSLRGGSEQFF

V gene: TRBV30
CDR3 length: 14
J gene: TRBJ2-1
D gene: -
clone size: -
CDR3 DNA: TGTGCCTGGAGCGCCGGACAGCTTAAAAATGAGCAGTTCTTC
CDR3 protein: CAWSAGQLKNEQFF

V gene: TRBV5-6
CDR3 length: 14
J gene: TRBJ1-2
D gene: TRBD1
clone size: -
CDR3 DNA: TGTGCCAGCAGCTTGAGGCAGGGGGTCTATGGCTACACCTTC
CDR3 protein: CASSLRQGVYGYTF

V gene: TRBV15
CDR3 length: 17
J gene: TRBJ1-5
D gene: -
clone size: -
CDR3 DNA: TGTGCCACCAGCAGAGATTCGATGGGGAGTAGCAATCAGCCCCAGCATTTT
CDR3 protein: CATSRDSMGSSNQPQHF

V gene: TRBV7-9
CDR3 length: 14
J gene: TRBJ2-7
D gene: -
clone size: -
CDR3 DNA: TGTGCCAGCAGCATTAGTGCGGAGCTCTACGAGCAGTACTTC
CDR3 protein: CASSISAELYEQYF

V gene: TRBV27
CDR3 length: 14
J gene: TRBJ2-7
D gene: TRBD1
clone size: -
CDR3 DNA: TGTGCCAGCAGTCCGGGACAGGGCGCCTACGAGCAGTACTTC
CDR3 protein: CASSPGQGAYEQYF

V gene: TRBV28
CDR3 length: 13
J gene: TRBJ1-5
D gene: -
clone size: -
CDR3 DNA: TGTGCCAGCAGGCAGGGGTTCAGTCAGCCCCAGCATTTT
CDR3 protein: CASRQGFSQPQHF

V gene: TRBV9
CDR3 length: 17
J gene: TRBJ1-2
D gene: TRBD1
clone size: -
CDR3 DNA: TGTGCCAGCAGCGTATCCTCGGGACAGTTTTCCCACTATGGCTACACCTTC
CDR3 protein: CASSVSSGQFSHYGYTF

V gene: TRBV6-5
CDR3 length: 13
J gene: TRBJ2-7
D gene: -
clone size: -
CDR3 DNA: TGTGCCAGCAGTTGGGCTGACACCTACGAGCAGTACTTC
CDR3 protein: CASSWADTYEQYF

V gene: TRBV4-1
CDR3 length: 15
J gene: TRBJ2-5
D gene: -
clone size: -
CDR3 DNA: TGCGCCAGCAGCCAAGATCGTACGCTAGGAGAGACCCAGTACTTC
CDR3 protein: CASSQDRTLGETQYF

V gene: TRBV7-6
CDR3 length: 16
J gene: TRBJ1-1
D gene: -
clone size: -
CDR3 DNA: TGTGCCAGCAGCCAAGGGGGGGGGCTGGCGAACACTGAAGCTTTCTTT
CDR3 protein: CASSQGGGLANTEAFF

V gene: TRBV4-3
CDR3 length: 11
J gene: TRBJ2-1
D gene: -
clone size: -
CDR3 DNA: TGCGCCAGCAGCCAAGAAAATGAGCAGTTCTTC
CDR3 protein: CASSQENEQFF

V gene: TRBV19
CDR3 length: 12
J gene: TRBJ1-1
D gene: -
clone size: -
CDR3 DNA: TGTGCCAGTAGTATCCGGGGGACTGAAGCTTTCTTT
CDR3 protein: CASSIRGTEAFF

V gene: TRBV27
CDR3 length: 15
J gene: TRBJ2-2
D gene: -
clone size: -
CDR3 DNA: TGTGCCAGCAGTTTGTGGGGGAAATTCACCGGGGAGCTGTTTTTT
CDR3 protein: CASSLWGKFTGELFF

V gene: TRBV11-2
CDR3 length: 16
J gene: TRBJ1-4
D gene: -
clone size: -
CDR3 DNA: TGTGCCAGCAGCACTGGATCGTCCCAGGGGAGTGAAAAACTGTTTTTT
CDR3 protein: CASSTGSSQGSEKLFF

V gene: TRBV7-9
CDR3 length: 14
J gene: TRBJ2-6
D gene: -
clone size: -
CDR3 DNA: TGTGCCAGCAGCTTCGGCATAGGGGCCAACGTCCTGACTTTC
CDR3 protein: CASSFGIGANVLTF

V gene: TRBV4-1
CDR3 length: 14
J gene: TRBJ1-1
D gene: TRBD1
clone size: -
CDR3 DNA: TGCGCCAGCAGCCCACCCAGGGGGGACACTGAAGCTTTCTTT
CDR3 protein: CASSPPRGDTEAFF

V gene: TRBV9
CDR3 length: 15
J gene: TRBJ1-1
D gene: TRBD1
clone size: -
CDR3 DNA: TGTGCCAGCAGCGACCGGGACAGGGGTTGGACTGAAGCTTTCTTT
CDR3 protein: CASSDRDRGWTEAFF

V gene: TRBV29-1
CDR3 length: 12
J gene: TRBJ2-1
D gene: -
clone size: -
CDR3 DNA: TGCAGCGTTGAAGATACAAACAATGAGCAGTTCTTC
CDR3 protein: CSVEDTNNEQFF

V gene: TRBV5-4
CDR3 length: 15
J gene: TRBJ2-5
D gene: -
clone size: -
CDR3 DNA: TGTGCCAGCAGCTTGGCAACTAGCTACCAAGAGACCCAGTACTTC
CDR3 protein: CASSLATSYQETQYF

V gene: TRBV28
CDR3 length: 18
J gene: TRBJ2-1
D gene: TRBD2
clone size: -
CDR3 DNA: TGTGCCAGCAGCCCCCTGTGGGTAGCGGGAGGGAATTACAATGAGCAGTTCTTC
CDR3 protein: CASSPLWVAGGNYNEQFF

V gene: TRBV5-1
CDR3 length: 15
J gene: TRBJ2-1
D gene: TRBD2
clone size: -
CDR3 DNA: TGCGCCAGCAGCCTAGCGGGAGGAACCTACAATGAGCAGTTCTTC
CDR3 protein: CASSLAGGTYNEQFF

V gene: TRBV6-1
CDR3 length: 13
J gene: TRBJ2-1
D gene: -
clone size: once
CDR3 DNA: TGTGCCACCCGGGGGGCCTTTTACAATGAGCAGTTCTTC
CDR3 protein: CATRGAFYNEQFF

V gene: TRBV28
CDR3 length: 15
J gene: TRBJ1-2
D gene: -
clone size: -
CDR3 DNA: TGTGCCAGCAGTTTTAATCCCGGGGGAAACTATGGCTACACCTTC
CDR3 protein: CASSFNPGGNYGYTF